This T cell receptor beta chain was captured by sequencing in a study of blood T cell repertoires in COVID-19 (dated by TCRdb to about 2020). The study in broad terms: Collaborator samples came from the United States, Italy and Spain and covered acute and convalescent phases of COVID-19. The material from the prospective study consisted of cDNA or gDNA derived from T cells, B-cell-depleted T cells, or PBMCs. Deeply sampled blood TCRbeta repertoires from subjects exposed to, actively infected with, or recovered from COVID-19 were included in the dataset. The repertoires were released in a freely available public database intended as a resource for research on the immune response to SARS-CoV-2. The samples were drawn from the first 160 participants of the ongoing ImmuneRACE study and from roughly 1,300 subjects provided by 6 global collaborators. A de-identified subject ID, COVID-19 status, age in years and sex were almost always included in the sample metadata. HLA class I and class II types, where available, came from metadata supplied by the sample provider rather than from assay-based typing.

In the case of this clone: There is no known antigen for this receptor. Base quality data are lacking; no much larger clone is found one base away.

TCRbeta CDR3 regions were amplified from genomic DNA by means of the immunoSEQ Assay, a bias-controlled multiplex PCR. Processing in the source paper ran as follows. Nucleated cell counts per sample were estimated from amplification of reference gene primers within the assay. To quantify the absolute abundance of each unique TCRbeta CDR3 rearrangement, sequence reads were collapsed and filtered. For each sample, productive Simpson clonality was calculated as the square root of Simpson's diversity index across productive rearrangements. Entries here come from immuneACCESS through TCRdb and include only in-frame sequences with V and J called. Some clones fail to appear in such tables; in the studies checked, an unresolved V gene covers under half of the shortfall, and the cause of the remainder is unknown. V and J calls and clone size are those listed in that table; D and trimming were worked out from the DNA. The sample table lists 90,000 to 120,000 clones, about four fifths of them with a count of one. More than 20% of the sample is held by the ten biggest clonotypes.

The collaborating institutions used their own protocols to collect whole blood in K2EDTA tubes. Collaborator samples were shipped for TCRbeta analysis as frozen whole blood, isolated PBMCs, or DNA extracted from either sample type. From the cysteine through the phenylalanine, the CDR3 covers 13 amino acids. Left in the record is the CDR3 DNA by itself, 39 bases read in frame from the first base. CDR1 and CDR2 (MNHEY, SVGEGT) derive from the germline V gene. Trimming costs V 4 bases and J 5 bases, and their ends lie 9 bases apart. Summary of the overall study and its limitations: The amount of clinical and demographic metadata varied by source and participant and was provided uncurated.

The origin of this receptor is a man in his 60s with acute or convalescent COVID-19. The sequenced sample consisted of peripheral blood. Recombination linked TRBV6-2 or TRBV6-3 to TRBJ2-4, with TRBD2 tentatively as D gene (5 bases match). The DNA reads as follows: TGTGCCAGCAGTTTCGCCGGGGAAAACATTCAGTACTTC. The translation is CASSFAGENIQYF.